The T cell receptor beta chain under discussion was sequenced for a study of T cell repertoires in cytomegalovirus infection. Whole-study context: Used in the study were CMV epitopes, some recently identified and HLA-C-restricted, others well-studied and HLA-B-restricted. Shared public TCR beta signatures pointed to both CMV infection and a matching HLA type. General study findings and limits: Carriers of CMV plus the relevant HLA were identified by cumulative public TCR beta family frequency. The ex vivo response was dominated by HLA-C-restricted CMV-specific TCR beta clonotypes.

Deletions cut 3 bases from V and 10 bases from J, with 9 bases between. Germline V CDR1 and CDR2: MNHEY, SVGAGI. This CDR3 comprises 11 residues. A single record per CDR3 protein comes from TCRdb applying MiXCR to the reads. The sample yields hundreds of thousands of distinct CDR3 sequences, approximately 33% seen once. As concerns this clonotype: The antigen remains unidentified.

This TCR was sampled from a human donor in good health (CMV status not recorded). Some clones in this sample may be carry-over from other donors' samples. This sequence joins TRBV6-5 and TRBJ1-2; D remains ambiguous. The source material was cultured CD8+ T cells from PBMCs, sampled from culture after CMV antigen stimulation. The CDR3 DNA follows: TGTGCCAGCAGTTATTCCGGCGCCTACACCTTC. Its translation is CASSYSGAYTF.